A single sample gave rise to the 29 T cell receptor beta chains below, sequenced in a study of shared clonotypes between healthy human individuals. Using immunoSEQ multiplex PCR, the repertoire was profiled, and TCRdb retains in-frame clones only, with some absent. The sample contains 90,000 to 150,000 clones, about 63% of which appear only once. The sample comprised memory CD8+ T cells sorted from blood. The subset: CD45RO+ cells pooled with CCR7-negative TemRA cells. The receptors come from a woman aged 25-40 years in good health.

The chain joins TRBV19 to TRBJ1-4; 7 positions agree with TRBD1. Germline loops: CDR1 LNHDA, CDR2 SQIVND (reference sequence). The CDR3 spans 14 residues. V lost 9 bases to trimming and J lost 14 bases; unmatched junction nucleotides: 18. CDR3 sequence (DNA): TGTGCCAGCCATACAGGGGTTGACATGAATCGGCTGTTTTTT. It specifies CASHTGVDMNRLFF.

The V and J genes are TRBV28 and TRBJ2-6, with D perhaps matching TRBD2 (5 bases). The V end lost 6 bases, the J end lost 2 bases, and 11 bases lay between the germline ends. CDR3 size: 15 residues. Germline CDR1 and CDR2: MDHEN and SYDVKM. The CDR3 nucleotides are TGTGCCAGCAGCCCCGGGGTAGCTGGGGCCAACGTCCTGACTTTC. Translation gives CASSPGVAGANVLTF.

The V gene is TRBV6-4, the J gene TRBJ2-6; either TRBD1 or TRBD2 may fit D (5 bases each). The germline V gene has CDR1 MRHNA and CDR2 SNTAGT. Trimming removed 5 bases from V and 0 bases from J, with 14 bases in between. The CDR3 runs 17 residues. This CDR3 is CASSLGTASSGANVLTF. The CDR3 DNA follows: TGTGCCAGCAGTCTCGGGACCGCAAGCTCTGGGGCCAACGTCCTGACTTTC.

Worth noting for this clone: One end of the junction fails to match germline, which may point to a read error. The genes are TRBV5-1 and TRBJ1-2, with D possibly being TRBD1 (5 bases). The CDR3 runs 15 residues. CDR1 and CDR2 (germline): SGHRS, YFSETQ. In nucleotides, the CDR3 is TGTGCCGGCAGCTTAGGACACCCAGCTAACTATGGCTACACCTTC. Protein product: CAGSLGHPANYGYTF.

As for this clone: A clone one base away is much larger, so this may be a read error. V gene TRBV10-2 combines with J gene TRBJ2-1; D call uncertain. CDR1 and CDR2 (germline): WSHSY, SAAADI. The V end lost 4 bases, the J end lost 4 bases, and 11 bases lay between the germline ends. The CDR3 is 14 residues long. Here the CDR3 reads CASSVSFEYNEQFF. CDR3 sequence (DNA): TGCGCCAGCAGTGTGTCCTTTGAGTACAATGAGCAGTTCTTC.

The chain combines TRBV4-1 with TRBJ2-7, with D tentatively TRBD1 (6 bases). This CDR3 comprises 16 residues. Germline CDR1 MGHRA, CDR2 YSYEKL. V lost 4 bases and J lost 1, with 17 bases in between. The CDR3 coding sequence is TGCGCCAGCAGCCTAACGGCGACAGGAATATCCTACGAGCAGTACTTC. Its translation: CASSLTATGISYEQYF.

This chain links TRBV14 with TRBJ2-7; D is ambiguous. Trimming cost V 1 base and J 3 bases, with 10 bases left between them. CDR1 is SGHDN, CDR2 FVKESK, per germline. CDR3 length: 14 residues. CDR3: CASSQVWGFYEQYF. The CDR3 DNA reads TGTGCCAGCAGCCAAGTTTGGGGTTTCTACGAGCAGTACTTC.

The gene calls are TRBV10-2 and TRBJ1-1, with D unresolved. The germline V gene has CDR1 WSHSY and CDR2 SAAADI. This CDR3 is built from 11 residues. V lost 8 bases, J lost 0 bases, and 4 bases lay in between. The CDR3 is CASRMNTEAFF. In nucleotides, the CDR3 is TGCGCCAGCCGGATGAACACTGAAGCTTTCTTT.

By share, this clone ranks as medium-sized. The chain employs TRBV2 and TRBJ1-2, with TRBD1 as a possible D gene (5 bases). The V end lost 3 bases, the J end lost 10 bases, and 15 bases lay between the germline ends. CDR3 length: 13 residues. Germline V gives CDR1 SNHLY, CDR2 FYNNEI. CDR3 protein: CASSEGLVYDYTF. CDR3 in DNA: TGTGCCAGCAGTGAGGGACTAGTTTACGACTACACCTTC.

The V call is TRBV13, the J call TRBJ2-7, with TRBD2 matching over 7 bases. The ends lost 5 bases at V and 4 bases at J; junction bases unmatched: 17. This CDR3 has 17 residues. Germline V gene data show CDR1 as PRHDT and CDR2 as FYEKMQ (reference sequence). The CDR3 reads CASSLRAGEVIGYEQYF. The CDR3 region has the DNA TGTGCCAGCAGCCTCAGGGCGGGAGAGGTTATCGGGTACGAGCAGTACTTC.

This chain links TRBV6-5 with TRBJ2-1; possible D gene TRBD2, 5 bases. CDR3 length: 12 amino acids. Germline CDR1 is MNHEY and CDR2 is SVGAGI. The V end was cut by 11 bases, the J end by 7 bases, with 15 bases between. CDR3 sequence reads: CAPSRGANEQFF. CDR3 coding DNA: TGTGCCCCCAGCCGGGGAGCGAATGAGCAGTTCTTC.

The chain carries TRBV28 and TRBJ2-5, with D possibly being TRBD2 (6 bases). Germline CDR1 MDHEN, CDR2 SYDVKM. The CDR3 loop spans 16 amino acids. Trimming shortened V by 8 bases and J by 4 bases, and 23 bases separated the two germline ends. CDR3 region: CASSLRVLASPETQYF. DNA for the CDR3: TGTGCCAGCTCGCTTAGGGTACTAGCTTCCCCAGAGACCCAGTACTTC.

The chain has TRBV11-2 and TRBJ2-7; D ambiguous. Trimming shortened V by 1 base and J by 2 bases, and 9 bases separated the two germline ends. Looked up from germline, CDR1 is SGHAT and CDR2 is FQNNGV. The CDR3 is made up of 14 amino acids. The DNA of the CDR3 is TGTGCCAGCAGCTTAGGGCACAGCGCCTACGAGCAGTACTTC. Protein: CASSLGHSAYEQYF.

As concerns this clone: This CDR3 is also generated by other DNA sequences in the sample. The gene calls are TRBV4-2 and TRBJ2-7; 8 nucleotides agree with TRBD1. The V segment lost 0 bases and the J segment 3 bases; nucleotides outside the gene matches: 10. The CDR3 loop spans 17 amino acids. Germline V gene data show CDR1 as LGHNA and CDR2 as YNFKEQ. Here the CDR3 reads CASSQDLGAGGLYEQYF. DNA for the CDR3: TGTGCCAGCAGCCAAGACCTCGGGGCAGGGGGCCTCTACGAGCAGTACTTC.

This chain links TRBV25-1 with TRBJ2-5, with D hard to call. The CDR3 extends over 13 amino acids. V was trimmed by 6 bases and J by 5 bases, leaving 13 bases between them. Looked up from germline, CDR1 is MGHDK and CDR2 is SYGVNS. The DNA of the CDR3 is TGTGCCAGCAGCCGGCCCGTGGGGGAGACCCAGTACTTC. Its translation is CASSRPVGETQYF.

The chain has TRBV4-1 and TRBJ1-3, with no clear D. V gave up 4 bases and J gave up 0 bases, with 7 bases separating them. The CDR3 is 14 amino acids. Per germline, CDR1 MGHRA and CDR2 YSYEKL. Here the CDR3 DNA reads TGCGCCAGCAGCCCTAGCCTCTCTGGAAACACCATATATTTT. As protein: CASSPSLSGNTIYF.

The CDR3 here is CASSRGPNRGIDTEAFF. The CDR3 DNA reads as TGCGCCAGCAGCCGCGGGCCAAACAGGGGGATCGACACTGAAGCTTTCTTT. This sequence joins TRBV4-1 and TRBJ1-1; TRBD1 matches 8 bases. This CDR3 is built from 17 residues. CDR1 and CDR2 from the germline V gene are MGHRA and YSYEKL. V lost 4 bases and J lost 3; bases outside the gene matches: 13.

This chain uses TRBV9 with TRBJ1-1; the match to TRBD1 covers 8 bases. Trimming removed 1 base from V and 3 bases from J; junction bases left unmatched: 5. This CDR3 has 15 amino acids. The germline CDR1 and CDR2 sequences are SGDLS and YYNGEE. CDR3 region: CASSVRQGADTEAFF. CDR3 coding DNA: TGTGCCAGCAGCGTACGGCAGGGGGCGGACACTGAAGCTTTCTTT.

The V call is TRBV10-3, the J call TRBJ1-5; weak D call: TRBD1 (5 bases). The CDR3 runs 16 residues. The V gene's germline CDR1 is ENHRY and CDR2 SYGVKD. V lost 3 bases and J lost 6, with 18 bases in between. CDR3 residues: CAISDEPGVWSQPQHF. CDR3 coding DNA: TGTGCCATCAGTGACGAGCCGGGGGTTTGGAGTCAGCCCCAGCATTTT.

The V and J genes are TRBV2 and TRBJ2-7, with D perhaps matching TRBD1 (6 bases). The V gene lost 3 bases and the J gene lost 5 bases, with 11 bases spanning the gap. Germline V lookup: CDR1 SNHLY, CDR2 FYNNEI. The CDR3 has 13 residues. For the CDR3, the DNA is TGTGCCAGCAGTGAGGGACAAGTCAACGAGCAGTACTTC. Protein: CASSEGQVNEQYF.

V and J are TRBV13 and TRBJ2-7, with D tentatively TRBD2 (5 bases). Trimming stripped 4 bases from V and 2 bases from J, with 15 bases between. CDR1 PRHDT and CDR2 FYEKMQ come from the germline V gene (reference sequence). The CDR3 is 15 amino acids. Here the CDR3 DNA reads TGTGCCAGCAGCTCCACGGAGGCCATGACCTACGAGCAGTACTTC. Protein sequence: CASSSTEAMTYEQYF.

Details on this clone: This likely reflects a read error, since a far larger clone is one base away. The V call is TRBV4-2, the J call TRBJ2-7; no clear D. This CDR3 has 14 amino acids. CDR1 LGHNA and CDR2 YNFKEQ come from the germline V gene. CDR3 DNA sequence: TGTGCCAGCAGCCAGGTTGACGAGTCCTACGAGCAGTGCTTC. Amino acid sequence: CASSQVDESYEQCF.

The chain joins TRBV5-6 to TRBJ2-1; D is unresolved. The V end lost 3 bases, the J end lost 8 bases, and 9 bases lay between the germline ends. This CDR3 spans 12 amino acids. Germline V gene sequence: CDR1 SGHDT, CDR2 YYEEEE. CDR3 loop: CASSSGPHEQFF. The CDR3, as DNA: TGTGCCAGCAGCTCAGGACCTCATGAGCAGTTCTTC. Combining the CDR3 with reference TRBV5-6 and TRBJ2-1 gives the whole variable domain DAGVTQSPTHLIKTRGQQVTLRCSPKSGHDTVSWYQQALGQGPQFIFQYYEEEERQRGNFPDRFSGHQFPNYSSELNVNALLLGDSALYLCASSSGPHEQFFGPGTRLTVL.

J is TRBJ1-1 and V is TRBV6-5; TRBD1 might be the D (6 bases). In germline, CDR1 is MNHEY, CDR2 SVGAGI. Trimming took 1 base from V and 1 from J, leaving 10 bases between them. This CDR3 has 15 amino acids. CDR3 protein: CASSYWWGRNTEAFF. The CDR3 DNA reads TGTGCCAGCAGTTACTGGTGGGGGCGGAACACTGAAGCTTTCTTT.

The sample holds a few counts of this clone. The rearrangement uses TRBV27 and TRBJ2-7, with 12 bases identical to TRBD1. CDR1 and CDR2 from the germline V gene are MNHEY and SMNVEV (reference sequence). With 8 bases clipped from V and 7 bases from J, the junction kept 12 bases outside the gene matches. CDR3 length equals 15 residues. CDR3 coding DNA: TGTGCCAGCGGGGAAGGGACAGGGGGCACGCAAGAGCAGTACTTC. It specifies CASGEGTGGTQEQYF.

The V call is TRBV27, the J call TRBJ2-7, with D perhaps matching TRBD1 (6 bases). Trimming cost V 3 bases and J 2 bases, with 11 bases left between them. Germline V gene data show CDR1 as MNHEY and CDR2 as SMNVEV (reference sequence). The CDR3 runs to 14 residues. CDR3 protein: CASSFVGQTYEQYF. CDR3 DNA sequence: TGTGCCAGCAGTTTTGTAGGACAGACCTACGAGCAGTACTTC.

The CDR3 DNA reads TGTGCCAGCACTACCGGGCGGGGCTCCTTTTCCGAGCAGTACTTC. Its protein product is CASTTGRGSFSEQYF. The V gene is TRBV27, the J gene TRBJ2-7; TRBD2 is a possible D gene (6 bases). CDR3 size: 15 residues. CDR1 and CDR2 from the germline V gene are MNHEY and SMNVEV (reference sequence). V shed 7 bases and J shed 6 bases, with 22 bases lying between them.

The sample holds a few counts of this clone. This chain connects TRBV11-2 to TRBJ2-1; weak D call: TRBD2 (5 bases). Looked up from germline, CDR1 is SGHAT and CDR2 is FQNNGV. The CDR3 length is 15 residues. V was pared by 5 bases and J by 2 bases, with 13 bases between. CDR3 loop: CASSLTRGPYNEQFF. The CDR3 DNA reads TGTGCCAGCAGCCTAACTAGAGGTCCCTACAATGAGCAGTTCTTC.

This clone was observed once. This sequence is one base from a far larger clone and is likely a read error. The same CDR3 can be traced to other DNA sequences in this sample. V gene TRBV9 combines with J gene TRBJ2-1, with D tentatively TRBD2 (5 bases). The CDR3 contains 13 residues. The germline gives CDR1 SGDLS, CDR2 YYNGEE. CDR3 nucleotide sequence: TGTGCCAGTAGCGTAGTGGAATCCAATGAGCAGTTCTTC. This sequence encodes CASSVVESNEQFF.